A selection of T cell receptor beta chains follows, all from one sample in a study of shared clonotypes between healthy human individuals. The protocol was immunoSEQ multiplex PCR, while the TCRdb copy is restricted to in-frame clones and leaves out a portion. The sample records 2 million to 3 million clones, 93% being singletons. Sequencing input: naive CD4+ T cells from PBMCs. The receptors were sampled from a man aged 18 to 30 in good health. Some clones in this sample may be carry-over from other donors' samples. CDR3s include the opening cysteine and the closing phenylalanine or tryptophan. The D gene is left open where the match is weak. Size tells how often a clone was seen (once, few, many) or the class of an expanded clone, and some rows leave it out.

D	V	J	length	size	DNA	CDR3
TRBD1	TRBV5-1	TRBJ2-1	14	-	TGCGCCAGCAGCCCCGGGACAGGCTACAATGAGCAGTTCTTC	CASSPGTGYNEQFF
-	TRBV28	TRBJ2-1	13	-	TGTGCCAGCAGTTTCCTTTCGCCTAATGAGCAGTTCTTC	CASSFLSPNEQFF
-	TRBV27	TRBJ2-5	15	-	TGTGCCAGCAGTTTTAATATCGGCGGGACGGAGACCCAGTACTTC	CASSFNIGGTETQYF
TRBD2	TRBV10-3	TRBJ2-7	14	-	TGTGCCATCAGTGAGACTAGCGGGTCCGGGGAGCAGTACTTC	CAISETSGSGEQYF
-	TRBV10-1	TRBJ1-4	13	-	TGCGCCAGCAGTCGGGGGGTCGGTGAAAAACTGTTTTTT	CASSRGVGEKLFF
-	TRBV30	TRBJ2-1	17	-	TGTGCCTGGAGTCCAAGGCTGACGGATAGCTCCTACAATGAGCAGTTCTTC	CAWSPRLTDSSYNEQFF
-	TRBV6-5	TRBJ2-1	13	-	TGTGCCAGCAGTCCAACCTGGGTCAATGAGCAGTTCTTC	CASSPTWVNEQFF
-	TRBV4-2	TRBJ1-2	12	-	TGTGCCAGCAGCCAAGCAGTCTATGGCTACACCTTC	CASSQAVYGYTF
-	TRBV14	TRBJ2-1	12	-	TGTGCCAGCAGCCGATCAGAGAATGAGCAGTTCTTC	CASSRSENEQFF
-	TRBV9	TRBJ1-2	18	-	TGTGCCAGCAGCGTAGTTCGAGACATACTCATACCACCGGATGGCTACACCTTC	CASSVVRDILIPPDGYTF
-	TRBV2	TRBJ2-5	14	-	TGTGCCAGCAGTGAAGGGTGGGGTCAAGAGACCCAGTACTTC	CASSEGWGQETQYF
TRBD1	TRBV5-5	TRBJ1-2	13	-	TGTGCCAGCAGCCCAGACAGGGCCTATGGCTACACCTTC	CASSPDRAYGYTF
-	TRBV10-3	TRBJ2-7	12	-	TGTGCCATCAGTGAGCCGAGGACGGCTCAGTACTTC	CAISEPRTAQYF
TRBD1	TRBV27	TRBJ1-4	20	once	TGTGCCAGCAGTTTATCGAGGCTTCGGGACAGGGAACCGTCTAATGAAAAACTGTTTTTT	CASSLSRLRDREPSNEKLFF
TRBD2	TRBV5-1	TRBJ2-5	17	-	TGCGCCAGCAGCTTGCCACAACAAAGCGGGAGAGGGGAGACCCAGTACTTC	CASSLPQQSGRGETQYF
-	TRBV19	TRBJ1-1	13	once	TGTGCCAGTAGATCCCTGGCGGTAACTGAAGCTTTCTTT	CASRSLAVTEAFF
-	TRBV6-5	TRBJ1-1	15	-	TGTGCCAGCAGTTACTCCGGGGCTGGCGACACTGAAGCTTTCTTT	CASSYSGAGDTEAFF
-	TRBV4-3	TRBJ2-7	14	-	TGCGCCAGCAGCCAAGGGCGGGATTCCTACGAGCAGTACTTC	CASSQGRDSYEQYF
-	TRBV12-5	TRBJ2-6	16	-	TGTGCTAGTGGTGTTGTTGGACAAAGTCGGGCCAACGTCCTGACTTTC	CASGVVGQSRANVLTF
-	TRBV28	TRBJ1-1	13	-	TGTGCCAGCAGGCCCCCTATGAACACTGAAGCTTTCTTT	CASRPPMNTEAFF
TRBD2	TRBV10-2	TRBJ2-5	19	-	TGCGCCAGCAGTGAGTCGACTCGTCTTGGCGGGAGGGCCGAGGAGACCCAGTACTTC	CASSESTRLGGRAEETQYF
-	TRBV4-1	TRBJ2-5	13	-	TGCGCCAGCAGCCAAGTTCAGGGAGAGACCCAGTACTTC	CASSQVQGETQYF
TRBD2	TRBV11-2	TRBJ2-1	15	-	TGTGCCAGCAGCTTCGGACTAGCCGACTACAATGAGCAGTTCTTC	CASSFGLADYNEQFF
TRBD2	TRBV9	TRBJ2-7	15	once	TGTGCCAGCAGCGTGACTAGCGGGAGAACCTACGAGCAGTACTTC	CASSVTSGRTYEQYF
-	TRBV9	TRBJ1-2	16	-	TGTGCCAGCAGCGAGGGACATCTACTCAGTGGCTATGGCTACACCTTC	CASSEGHLLSGYGYTF
TRBD2	TRBV10-1	TRBJ2-3	21	-	TGCGCCAGCAGTGAGGGGGCCCGCCCTGGGACTAGCGGGAGAACCTCAGATACGCAGTATTTT	CASSEGARPGTSGRTSDTQYF
TRBD1	TRBV9	TRBJ2-2	17	-	TGTGCCAGCAGTATTAACCCGGGACAGGGGGACACCGGGGAGCTGTTTTTT	CASSINPGQGDTGELFF
-	TRBV27	TRBJ2-5	11	-	TGTGCCAGCTCATTCCAAGAGGCCCAGTACTTC	CASSFQEAQYF
TRBD1	TRBV6-1	TRBJ2-7	15	-	TGTGCCAGCACTGAGGCAGGACAGGGAGCAAACGAGCAGTACTTC	CASTEAGQGANEQYF
-	TRBV4-2	TRBJ1-5	13	-	TGTGCCAGCAGCCAAGATGCCCGGCAGCCCCAGCATTTT	CASSQDARQPQHF
TRBD1	TRBV6-5	TRBJ1-2	15	-	TGTGCCAGCAGACTGACAGGGGGTATGAGCTATGGCTACACCTTC	CASRLTGGMSYGYTF
-	TRBV27	TRBJ1-2	14	-	TGTGCCAGCAGCTCCTTGGGGGGAGCTTATGGCTACACCTTC	CASSSLGGAYGYTF
-	TRBV21-1	TRBJ2-7	17	-	TGTGCCAGCAGCAAAGCGGCCTGCGGGGACAGGGTTTACGAGCAGTACTTC	CASSKAACGDRVYEQYF
-	TRBV7-8	TRBJ1-2	14	-	TGTGCCAGCAGCTTAGACAGGGCCACTGGGGGCTACACCTTC	CASSLDRATGGYTF
-	TRBV7-2	TRBJ1-1	12	once	TGTGCCAGCAGCTTATACAGGGCCCAAGCTTTCTTT	CASSLYRAQAFF
-	TRBV18	TRBJ1-1	15	-	TGTGCCAGCTCCTTGGGGCCACAGGAGTACACTGAAGCTTTCTTT	CASSLGPQEYTEAFF
-	TRBV2	TRBJ2-3	13	once	TGTGCCAGCAGTGATCGATCAGAAGATACGCAGTATTTT	CASSDRSEDTQYF
-	TRBV5-1	TRBJ1-1	13	few	TGCGCCAGCAGCTTTCAGGGGACCGCGGAAGCTTTCTTT	CASSFQGTAEAFF
TRBD2	TRBV7-9	TRBJ2-2	16	-	TGTGCCAGCACCGCTAGCGGGACCGCGAACACCGGGGAGCTGTTTTTT	CASTASGTANTGELFF
-	TRBV28	TRBJ2-6	15	-	TGTGCCAGCAGTTTTGCGGGTGGTGGGGCCAACGTCCTGACTTTC	CASSFAGGGANVLTF